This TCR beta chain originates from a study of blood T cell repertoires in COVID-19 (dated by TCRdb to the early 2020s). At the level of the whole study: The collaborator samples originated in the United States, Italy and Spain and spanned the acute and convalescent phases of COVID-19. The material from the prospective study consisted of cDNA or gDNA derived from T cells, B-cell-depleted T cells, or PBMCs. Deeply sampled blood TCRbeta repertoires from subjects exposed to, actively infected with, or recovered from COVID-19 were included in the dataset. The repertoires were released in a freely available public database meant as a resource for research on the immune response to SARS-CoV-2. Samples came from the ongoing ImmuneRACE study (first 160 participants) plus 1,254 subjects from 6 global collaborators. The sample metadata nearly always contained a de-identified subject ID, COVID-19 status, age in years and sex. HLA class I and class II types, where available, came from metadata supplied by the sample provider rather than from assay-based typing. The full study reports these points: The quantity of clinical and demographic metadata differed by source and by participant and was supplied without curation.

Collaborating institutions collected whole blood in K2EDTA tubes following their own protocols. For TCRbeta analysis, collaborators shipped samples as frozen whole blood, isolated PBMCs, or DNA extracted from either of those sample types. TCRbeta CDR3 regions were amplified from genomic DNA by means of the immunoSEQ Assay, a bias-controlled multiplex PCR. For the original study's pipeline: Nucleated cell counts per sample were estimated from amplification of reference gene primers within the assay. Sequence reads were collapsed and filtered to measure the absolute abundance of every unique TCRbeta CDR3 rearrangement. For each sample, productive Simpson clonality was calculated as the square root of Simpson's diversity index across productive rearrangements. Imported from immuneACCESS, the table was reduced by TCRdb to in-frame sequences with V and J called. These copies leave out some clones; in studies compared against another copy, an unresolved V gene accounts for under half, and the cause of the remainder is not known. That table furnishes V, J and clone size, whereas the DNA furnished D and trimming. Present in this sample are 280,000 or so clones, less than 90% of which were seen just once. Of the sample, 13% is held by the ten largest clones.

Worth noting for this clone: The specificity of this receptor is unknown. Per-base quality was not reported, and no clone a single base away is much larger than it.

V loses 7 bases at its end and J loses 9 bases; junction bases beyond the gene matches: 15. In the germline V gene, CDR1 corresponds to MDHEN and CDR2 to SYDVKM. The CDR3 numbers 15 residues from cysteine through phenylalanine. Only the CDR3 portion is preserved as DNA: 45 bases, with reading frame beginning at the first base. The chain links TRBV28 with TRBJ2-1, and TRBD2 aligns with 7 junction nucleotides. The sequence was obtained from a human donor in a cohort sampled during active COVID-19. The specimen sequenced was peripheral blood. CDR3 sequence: CASTTGQGRGVEQFF. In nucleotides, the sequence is TGTGCCAGCACCACGGGCCAAGGACGGGGGGTTGAGCAGTTCTTC.